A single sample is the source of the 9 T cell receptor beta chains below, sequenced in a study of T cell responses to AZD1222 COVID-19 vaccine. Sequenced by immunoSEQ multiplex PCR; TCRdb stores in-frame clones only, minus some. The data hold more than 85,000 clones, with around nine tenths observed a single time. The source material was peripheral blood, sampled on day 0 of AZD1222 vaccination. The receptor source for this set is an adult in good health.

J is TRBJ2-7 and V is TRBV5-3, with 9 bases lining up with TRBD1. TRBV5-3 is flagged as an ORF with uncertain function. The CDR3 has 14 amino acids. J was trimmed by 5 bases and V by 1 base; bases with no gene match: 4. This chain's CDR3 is CARSLRDRVHEQYF. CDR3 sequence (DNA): TGTGCCAGAAGCTTGAGGGACAGGGTGCACGAGCAGTACTTC.

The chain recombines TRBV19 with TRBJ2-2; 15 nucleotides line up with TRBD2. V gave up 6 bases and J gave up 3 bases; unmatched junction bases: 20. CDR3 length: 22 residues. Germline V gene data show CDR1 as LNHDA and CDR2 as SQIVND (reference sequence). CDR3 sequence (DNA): TGTGCCAGTAGGGTAATCCCATCCGGACTAGCGGGGGGGCCAAGTGACACCGGGGAGCTGTTTTTT. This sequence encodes CASRVIPSGLAGGPSDTGELFF.

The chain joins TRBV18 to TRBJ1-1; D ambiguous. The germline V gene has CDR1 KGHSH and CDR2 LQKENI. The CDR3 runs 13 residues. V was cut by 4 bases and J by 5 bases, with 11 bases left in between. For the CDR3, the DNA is TGTGCCAGCTCACTAAAGCAGGTTACTGAAGCTTTCTTT. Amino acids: CASSLKQVTEAFF.

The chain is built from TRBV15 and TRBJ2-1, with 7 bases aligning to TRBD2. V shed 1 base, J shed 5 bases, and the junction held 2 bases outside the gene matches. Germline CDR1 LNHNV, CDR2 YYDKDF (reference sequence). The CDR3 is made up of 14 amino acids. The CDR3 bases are TGTGCCACCAGCAGAGGGGAGGGCCACAATGAGCAGTTCTTC. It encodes CATSRGEGHNEQFF.

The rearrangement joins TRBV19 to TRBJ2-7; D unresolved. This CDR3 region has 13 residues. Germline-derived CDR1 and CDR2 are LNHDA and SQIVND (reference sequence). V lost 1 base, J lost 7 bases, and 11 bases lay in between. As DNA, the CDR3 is TGTGCCAGTAGTATAGTCCCGGGTTGGGAGCAGTACTTC. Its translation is CASSIVPGWEQYF.

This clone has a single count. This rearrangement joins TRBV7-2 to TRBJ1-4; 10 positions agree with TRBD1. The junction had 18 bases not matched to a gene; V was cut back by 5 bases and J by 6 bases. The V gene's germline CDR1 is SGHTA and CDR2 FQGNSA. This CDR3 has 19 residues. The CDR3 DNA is TGTGCCAGCAGCGCCCGGATTACCGGGACAGGGGTATACGATGAAAAACTGTTTTTT. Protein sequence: CASSARITGTGVYDEKLFF.

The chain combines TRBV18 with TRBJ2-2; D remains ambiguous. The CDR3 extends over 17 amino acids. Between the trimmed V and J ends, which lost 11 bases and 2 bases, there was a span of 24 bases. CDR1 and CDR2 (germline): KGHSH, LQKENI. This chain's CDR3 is CASSVSGPLTNTGELFF. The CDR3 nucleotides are TGTGCCTCCTCCGTGTCCGGACCCCTTACCAACACCGGGGAGCTGTTTTTT. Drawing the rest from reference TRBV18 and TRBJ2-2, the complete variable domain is NAGVMQNPRHLVRRRGQEARLRCSPMKGHSHVYWYRQLPEEGLKFMVYLQKENIIDESGMPKERFSAEFPKEGPSILRIQQVVRGDSAAYFCASSVSGPLTNTGELFFGEGSRLTVL.

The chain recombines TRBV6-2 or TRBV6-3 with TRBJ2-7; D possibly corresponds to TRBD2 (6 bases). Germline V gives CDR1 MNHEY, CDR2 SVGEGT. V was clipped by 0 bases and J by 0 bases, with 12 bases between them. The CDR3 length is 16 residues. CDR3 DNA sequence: TGTGCCAGCAGTTACTCTCCTGCGGGGAGCTCCTACGAGCAGTACGTC. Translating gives CASSYSPAGSSYEQYV.

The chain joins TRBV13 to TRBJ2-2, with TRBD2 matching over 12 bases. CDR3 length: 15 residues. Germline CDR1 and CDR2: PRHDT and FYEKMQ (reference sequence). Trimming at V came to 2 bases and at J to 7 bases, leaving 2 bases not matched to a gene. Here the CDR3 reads CASSLRLAGVGELFF. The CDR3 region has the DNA TGTGCCAGCAGCTTAAGACTAGCGGGAGTCGGGGAGCTGTTTTTT.